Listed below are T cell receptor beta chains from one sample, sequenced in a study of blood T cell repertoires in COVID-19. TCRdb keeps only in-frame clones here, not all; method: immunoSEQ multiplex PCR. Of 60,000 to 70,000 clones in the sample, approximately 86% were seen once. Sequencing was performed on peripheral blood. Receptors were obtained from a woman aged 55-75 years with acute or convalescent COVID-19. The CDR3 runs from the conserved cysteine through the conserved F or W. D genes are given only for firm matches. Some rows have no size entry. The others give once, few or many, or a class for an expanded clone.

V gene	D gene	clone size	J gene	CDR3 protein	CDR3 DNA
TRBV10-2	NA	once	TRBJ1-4	CASSGQDATNEKLFF	TGCGCCAGCAGTGGACAGGATGCAACTAATGAAAAACTGTTTTTT
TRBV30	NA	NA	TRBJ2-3	CAWGASTDTQYF	TGTGCCTGGGGAGCTAGCACAGATACGCAGTATTTT
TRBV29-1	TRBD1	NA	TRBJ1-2	CSVDKGQGNYGYTF	TGCAGCGTAGACAAGGGACAGGGGAACTATGGCTACACCTTC
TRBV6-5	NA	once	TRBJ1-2	CASSFRGGRDGYTF	TGTGCCAGCAGTTTCCGGGGGGGTAGGGATGGCTACACCTTC
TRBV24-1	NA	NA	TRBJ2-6	CATSQREVSGANVLTF	TGTGCCACCAGCCAAAGGGAGGTTTCTGGGGCCAACGTCCTGACTTTC
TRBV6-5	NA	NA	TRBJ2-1	CASRQDNLGEQFF	TGTGCCAGCAGGCAGGACAATTTGGGTGAGCAGTTCTTC
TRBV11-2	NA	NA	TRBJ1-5	CASSQDTSNQPQHF	TGTGCCAGCAGCCAGGACACGAGCAATCAGCCCCAGCATTTT
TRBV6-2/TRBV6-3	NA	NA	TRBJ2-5	CASSYTIGTQYF	TGTGCCAGCAGTTATACCATCGGGACCCAGTACTTC
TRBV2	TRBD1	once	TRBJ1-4	CASSEYRGKEKLFF	TGTGCCAGCAGTGAATACAGGGGGAAGGAAAAACTGTTTTTT
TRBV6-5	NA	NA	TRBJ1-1	CASSYSRASNTEAFF	TGTGCCAGCAGTTACTCGAGGGCCTCGAACACTGAAGCTTTCTTT
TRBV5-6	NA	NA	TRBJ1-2	CASGTRGVGGYTF	TGTGCCAGCGGTACACGGGGGGTAGGAGGCTACACCTTC
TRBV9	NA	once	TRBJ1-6	CASSLNNSPLHF	TGTGCCAGCAGCCTTAATAATTCACCCCTCCACTTT
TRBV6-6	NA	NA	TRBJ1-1	CASRDQGNTEAFF	TGTGCCAGCAGGGACCAGGGGAACACTGAAGCTTTCTTT
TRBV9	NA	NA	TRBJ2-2	CASSWGETGELFF	TGTGCCAGCAGCTGGGGAGAGACCGGGGAGCTGTTTTTT
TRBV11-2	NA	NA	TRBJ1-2	CASSLVGQIYGYTF	TGTGCCAGCAGCTTAGTCGGACAGATCTATGGCTACACCTTC
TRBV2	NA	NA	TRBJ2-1	CASSVTSRSSYNEQFF	TGTGCCAGCAGCGTCACCTCTAGGAGCTCCTACAATGAGCAGTTCTTC
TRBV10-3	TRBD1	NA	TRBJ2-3	CAISRQGTTDTQYF	TGTGCCATCAGTCGACAGGGTACCACAGATACGCAGTATTTT
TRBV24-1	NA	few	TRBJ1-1	CATRREVNTEAFF	TGTGCCACCCGGCGGGAGGTGAACACTGAAGCTTTCTTT
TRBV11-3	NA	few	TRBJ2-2	CASSRDGSLNTGELFF	TGTGCCAGCAGCCGAGACGGGTCCCTTAACACCGGGGAGCTGTTTTTT
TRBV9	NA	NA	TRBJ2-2	CASSPSLHGSWRARGTGELFF	TGTGCCAGCAGCCCTTCCCTCCACGGTAGCTGGAGGGCGAGAGGCACCGGGGAGCTGTTTTTT
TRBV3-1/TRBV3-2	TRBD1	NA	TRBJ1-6	CASSRGQARSNSPLHF	TGTGCCAGCAGCCGAGGACAGGCCCGTTCTAATTCACCCCTCCACTTT
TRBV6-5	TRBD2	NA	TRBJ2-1	CASSYSAGGTKEQFF	TGTGCCAGCAGTTACTCGGCGGGAGGAACTAAAGAGCAGTTCTTC
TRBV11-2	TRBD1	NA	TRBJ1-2	CASSRGQGSWGYTF	TGTGCCAGCAGCCGCGGACAGGGCAGTTGGGGCTACACCTTC
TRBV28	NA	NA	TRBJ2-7	CASSSTLGDISYEQYF	TGTGCCAGCAGTTCGACCCTGGGGGACATATCCTACGAGCAGTACTTC
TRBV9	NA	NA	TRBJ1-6	CASSVGPGENSPLHF	TGTGCCAGCAGCGTAGGGCCGGGGGAAAATTCACCCCTCCACTTT
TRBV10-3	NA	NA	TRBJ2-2	CATSQGLNTGELFF	TGTGCCACGAGTCAGGGTTTAAACACCGGGGAGCTGTTTTTT
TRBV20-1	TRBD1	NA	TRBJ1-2	CSASPRDSGFGYTF	TGCAGTGCTAGTCCCCGGGACAGTGGTTTTGGCTACACCTTC